These T cell receptor beta chains were read from a single sample in a study of blood T cell repertoires in COVID-19. Measured with immunoSEQ multiplex PCR; TCRdb has only the in-frame clones, and not every one. Found here are 60,000 to 75,000 clones, roughly four fifths of them singletons; the top ten hold 5.5% to 7%. The specimen sequenced was peripheral blood. The source of these receptors is a woman between 50 and 59 years old with active or convalescent COVID-19. Each CDR3 is given with its conserved first and last residue. Fields, in order: V gene, D gene, clone size, J gene, CDR3 protein, CDR3 DNA. D genes are given only for firm matches. Clone size is shown for a subset of rows, as once, few, many or a class of expanded clone.

>TRBV27|NA|few|TRBJ1-2
CASSRVNYGYTF
TGTGCCAGCAGCCGAGTGAACTATGGCTACACCTTC
>TRBV7-3|NA|NA|TRBJ2-7
CASSEAPVRDGYEQYF
TGTGCCAGCAGCGAGGCTCCGGTGCGGGATGGCTACGAGCAGTACTTC
>TRBV13|NA|NA|TRBJ2-3
CASSLRGSSTDTQYF
TGTGCCAGCAGCTTAAGGGGTAGTAGCACAGATACGCAGTATTTT
>TRBV19|NA|NA|TRBJ1-2
CASSMANYGYTF
TGTGCCAGTAGTATGGCAAACTATGGCTACACCTTC
>TRBV21-1|NA|NA|TRBJ1-1
CASSKARGLRTEAFF
TGTGCCAGCAGCAAAGCTAGGGGGCTTCGCACTGAAGCTTTCTTT
>TRBV7-6|NA|NA|TRBJ1-2
CASSSKPNYGYTF
TGTGCCAGCAGCTCAAAGCCTAACTATGGCTACACCTTC
>TRBV5-1|TRBD1|NA|TRBJ1-4
CASRTGFNEKLFF
TGCGCCAGCAGGACAGGGTTTAATGAAAAACTGTTTTTT
>TRBV7-9|NA|NA|TRBJ2-1
CASNTLGQINEQFF
TGTGCCAGCAACACCCTGGGACAAATCAATGAGCAGTTCTTC
>TRBV3-1/TRBV3-2|NA|NA|TRBJ2-7
CASSQDPLREQYF
TGTGCCAGCAGCCAAGATCCCCTGCGGGAGCAGTACTTC
>TRBV7-8|NA|NA|TRBJ2-1
CASSLGQSYNEQFF
TGTGCCAGCAGCTTAGGGCAGTCCTACAATGAGCAGTTCTTC
>TRBV24-1|NA|NA|TRBJ1-1
CATSDSGRDTEAFF
TGTGCCACCAGTGACTCTGGCCGGGACACTGAAGCTTTCTTT
>TRBV12-3/TRBV12-4|NA|NA|TRBJ2-1
CASSAYNEQFF
TGTGCCAGCTCGGCCTACAATGAGCAGTTCTTC
>TRBV19|TRBD1|NA|TRBJ2-2
CASSPLTGGPPGELFF
TGTGCCAGTAGCCCATTGACAGGGGGCCCCCCCGGGGAGCTGTTTTTT
>TRBV7-2|NA|NA|TRBJ2-1
CASSLGREREQFF
TGTGCCAGCAGCTTAGGTCGGGAACGGGAGCAGTTCTTC
>TRBV5-6|NA|NA|TRBJ1-6
CASSLFGQPNSPLHF
TGTGCCAGCAGCTTATTTGGGCAGCCTAATTCACCCCTCCACTTT
>TRBV27|NA|NA|TRBJ1-1
CASSSSTGGAFF
NA
>TRBV9|NA|NA|TRBJ1-6
CASSQHPGGDSPLHF
TGTGCCAGCAGCCAACACCCGGGGGGGGATTCACCCCTCCACTTT
>TRBV18|TRBD1|few|TRBJ1-1
CASSPMGQVTEAFF
TGTGCCAGCTCACCAATGGGACAGGTCACTGAAGCTTTCTTT
>TRBV19|NA|NA|TRBJ2-5
CASTAQGGTQYF
TGTGCCAGTACCGCTCAAGGAGGGACCCAGTACTTC
>TRBV19|NA|few|TRBJ2-1
CASSIAGFDEQFF
TGTGCCAGTAGTATAGCAGGGTTTGATGAGCAGTTCTTC
>TRBV25-1|TRBD1|NA|TRBJ1-2
CASSAPETGNYGYTF
TGTGCCAGCAGTGCCCCCGAGACAGGGAACTATGGCTACACCTTC
>TRBV5-6|NA|NA|TRBJ1-2
CASSLGAGAGYTF
TGTGCCAGCAGCTTGGGGGCGGGCGCTGGCTACACCTTC
>TRBV24-1|NA|once|TRBJ1-5
CATSALDSPTVHF
TGTGCCACCAGTGCCCTAGACAGCCCCACCGTGCATTTT
>TRBV7-8|TRBD1|NA|TRBJ2-7
CASSLSTGVGYEQYF
TGTGCCAGCAGCTTATCGACAGGGGTAGGCTACGAGCAGTACTTC
>TRBV6-6|TRBD2|NA|TRBJ2-1
CAIAGEVYNEQFF
TGTGCCATTGCGGGAGAAGTCTACAATGAGCAGTTCTTC
>TRBV30|TRBD2|NA|TRBJ2-1
CAWSVRTSGIPRSSYNEQFF
TGTGCCTGGAGTGTAAGGACTAGCGGGATTCCACGGAGCTCCTACAATGAGCAGTTCTTC
>TRBV7-2|NA|NA|TRBJ1-1
CASSLESGNLYTEAFF
TGTGCCAGCAGCTTAGAGTCAGGGAATCTTTACACTGAAGCTTTCTTT
>TRBV25-1|NA|NA|TRBJ1-1
CASSRLQGAEAFF
TGTGCCAGCAGTAGGCTACAGGGTGCGGAAGCTTTCTTT
>TRBV12-3/TRBV12-4|NA|NA|TRBJ1-1
CASSLGRNTEAFF
TGTGCCAGCAGTTTGGGCAGGAACACTGAAGCTTTCTTT
>TRBV15|NA|NA|TRBJ1-3
CATSRDRGLGNTIYF
TGTGCCACCAGCAGAGACAGGGGCCTTGGAAACACCATATATTTT
>TRBV18|TRBD1|NA|TRBJ2-7
CASSPGTGSSYEQYF
TGTGCCAGCTCACCTGGGACAGGGAGCTCCTACGAGCAGTACTTC
>TRBV6-5|TRBD1|NA|TRBJ1-2
CASSKTGTGPYGYTF
TGTGCCAGCTCGAAAACCGGGACAGGGCCCTATGGCTACACCTTC
>TRBV12-5|NA|NA|TRBJ2-3
CASGLGLAGAQDTQYF
TGTGCTAGTGGTTTGGGACTAGCAGGGGCCCAAGATACGCAGTATTTT
>TRBV27|TRBD2|NA|TRBJ2-1
CASSLSHTGGRGYNEQFF
TGTGCCAGCAGTTTATCCCATACGGGCGGGAGAGGCTACAATGAGCAGTTCTTC
>TRBV12-3/TRBV12-4|NA|NA|TRBJ1-1
CASSFGENTEAFF
TGTGCCAGCAGTTTCGGGGAGAACACTGAAGCTTTCTTT
>TRBV6-5|NA|NA|TRBJ1-2
CASGRRGYGYTF
TGTGCCAGCGGAAGAAGAGGTTATGGCTACACCTTC
>TRBV4-3|NA|NA|TRBJ2-1
CASSQGRLGRSGEQFF
TGCGCCAGCAGCCAAGGAAGACTCGGGCGGAGCGGTGAGCAGTTCTTC
>TRBV7-9|NA|NA|TRBJ1-1
CASSLQMNTEAFF
TGTGCCAGCAGCCTCCAGATGAACACTGAAGCTTTCTTT
>TRBV27|TRBD2|once|TRBJ2-1
CASSPRLAGGSDEQFF
TGTGCCAGCAGTCCAAGACTAGCGGGAGGATCTGATGAGCAGTTCTTC